The sequence of this T cell receptor (beta chain) was determined in a study of T cells in Graves' hyperthyroidism and ophthalmopathy. This clonotype has ten or more counts. The antigen is undetermined. RNA transcripts were the template for amplifying TCR beta CDR3 regions. Researchers ran a first-round RT-PCR on the TCR CDR3 using the HTBI primer set. TCRdb fed the multiplex PCR reads into MiXCR, producing one record per CDR3 protein. The repertoire holds under 300,000 distinct CDR3 sequences, with roughly 15% as singletons. Notes on the study in general: In the blood, most expanded thyroid clonotypes above 0.001 appeared as well.

This clonotype was sampled from a woman between 45 and 65 years old with Graves' hyperthyroidism that later progressed to Graves' ophthalmopathy. The sample taken for sequencing was blood.

This CDR3 reads CASSLDRFREQYF. CDR3 coding DNA: TGTGCCAGCAGTCTTGACAGGTTCCGCGAGCAGTACTTC. V and J are TRBV6-2 or TRBV6-3 and TRBJ2-7; TRBD1 might be the D (6 bases). The germline V gene encodes CDR1 MNHEY and CDR2 SVGEGT. The CDR3 has 13 amino acids. Trimming shortened V by 5 bases and J by 6 bases, and 14 bases separated the two germline ends.